The 27 T cell receptor beta chains reported below all come from one sample, sequenced in a study of vaccination effects on CD4 cells after COVID-19 (dated by TCRdb to between 2022 and 2023). Receptor libraries were prepared by the immunoSEQ multiplex PCR assay. TCRdb obtained this table from immuneACCESS and retained in-frame rearrangements with V and J assigned. These tables miss some clones; where compared with another copy, unresolved V genes account for less than half of the shortfall, and the remainder is unexplained. This sample comprises about 22,000 clones, 77% of them detected only once. Approximately 20% of the sample rests with the top ten. No cognate antigen is known for these TCRs. In the ViraFEST assay, PBMC were stimulated with viral peptide pools, and TCR sequencing was then used to find antigen-specific CD4+ T cell clonotypes based on their expansion. After around 10 days of culture, CD4+ T cells were isolated with the EasySep CD4+ T cell isolation kit. Participants received two doses of either the BNT162b2 or the mRNA-1273 mRNA SARS-CoV-2 vaccine.

Sequenced here: CD4+ T cells from PBMCs cultured with HCoV-NL63 spike peptides, sampled after COVID-19 vaccination. What the cell subset or site label conveys for this sample: HCoV-NL63 spike overlapping peptide pool stimulation. These receptors were taken from a human donor who received a COVID-19 vaccine.

This clone has more than one count but fewer than ten. The chain links TRBV12-5 to TRBJ1-5; D is possibly TRBD1 (5 bases). Between the trimmed V and J ends, which lost 0 bases and 7 bases, there was a span of 16 bases. Germline values: CDR1 LGHNT, CDR2 FRNRAP. The CDR3 consists of 16 residues. This chain's CDR3 is CASGLVLMRGGQPQHF. The CDR3, as DNA: TGTGCTAGTGGTTTGGTACTGATGCGGGGGGGACAGCCCCAGCATTTT.

This chain uses TRBV6-2 or TRBV6-3 with TRBJ2-1; 8 nucleotides align to TRBD1. Germline V gene data show CDR1 as MNHEY and CDR2 as SVGEGT. V shed 2 bases, J shed 10 bases, and the junction held 7 bases outside the gene matches. The CDR3 length is 14 residues. The CDR3 spells CASSYRQGIGEQFF. The CDR3 coding sequence is TGTGCCAGCAGTTACAGACAGGGGATTGGGGAGCAGTTCTTC.

The chain has TRBV6-5 and TRBJ2-3; either TRBD1 or TRBD2 may supply D (6 bases each). In germline, CDR1 is MNHEY, CDR2 SVGAGI. Trimming removed 0 bases from V and 2 bases from J, with 12 bases in between. The CDR3 is made up of 16 amino acids. CDR3 protein: CASSYSSSGATDTQYF. The CDR3 DNA reads TGTGCCAGCAGTTACTCGAGTTCGGGGGCCACAGATACGCAGTATTTT.

This clone was picked up a small number of times. This sequence joins TRBV19 and TRBJ2-1, with TRBD2 as a possible D gene (5 bases). Trimming took off 1 base at V and 4 bases at J, with 8 bases between the two ends. The CDR3 contains 14 residues. Germline lookup yields CDR1 LNHDA and CDR2 SQIVND (reference sequence). CDR3 in DNA: TGTGCCAGTAGTATAGTGGGAGTTTACAATGAGCAGTTCTTC. It encodes CASSIVGVYNEQFF.

This rearrangement joins TRBV18 to TRBJ1-1; TRBD1 might be the D (6 bases). With 4 bases removed from V and 7 bases from J, the gap between germline ends came to 7 bases. The CDR3 sequence is 11 residues long. Germline assignment: CDR1 KGHSH and CDR2 LQKENI. This CDR3 reads CASSRGGEAFF. The CDR3, as DNA: TGTGCCAGCTCACGAGGGGGTGAAGCTTTCTTT.

CDR3 loop: CASSDTGFSNQPQHF. DNA for the CDR3: TGTGCCAGCAGCGATACAGGGTTTAGCAATCAGCCCCAGCATTTT. The rearrangement uses TRBV9 and TRBJ1-5; possible D gene TRBD1, 6 bases. V lost 3 bases to trimming and J lost 0 bases, with 10 bases between them. The CDR3 is made up of 15 amino acids. Germline CDR1 is SGDLS and CDR2 is YYNGEE. Based on the CDR3 plus reference TRBV9 and TRBJ1-5, the full variable domain is DSGVTQTPKHLITATGQRVTLRCSPRSGDLSVYWYQQSLDQGLQFLIQYYNGEERAKGNILERFSAQQFPDLHSELNLSSLELGDSALYFCASSDTGFSNQPQHFGDGTRLSIL.

This chain uses TRBV19 with TRBJ2-7, with TRBD1 identical over 8 bases. V trimming: 4 bases; J trimming: 5 bases; junction bases outside the gene matches: 1. The CDR3 sequence is 12 residues long. Germline V gene lookup returns CDR1 LNHDA and CDR2 SQIVND (reference sequence). This CDR3 reads CASSTGGDEQYF. CDR3 sequence (DNA): TGTGCCAGTAGTACAGGGGGCGACGAGCAGTACTTC.

The chain uses TRBV19 and TRBJ1-5; TRBD1 is a possible D gene (6 bases). Trimming stripped 9 bases from V and 3 bases from J, with 30 bases between. This CDR3 region has 19 residues. Germline values: CDR1 LNHDA, CDR2 SQIVND (reference sequence). The CDR3 coding sequence is TGTGCCAGACCGCCTGATGAGCTTAGTTACAGGGCCCACAATCAGCCCCAGCATTTT. Translation gives CARPPDELSYRAHNQPQHF.

The J gene is TRBJ2-7, the V gene TRBV2; 8 bases agree with TRBD1. Per the germline V gene, CDR1 is SNHLY and CDR2 is FYNNEI. V shed 6 bases, J shed 5 bases, and the junction held 6 bases outside the gene matches. The length of the CDR3 is 13 residues. The CDR3 bases are TGTGCCAGCAGAAGGACAGGGTCCAACGAGCAGTACTTC. Protein sequence: CASRRTGSNEQYF. The complete variable domain, with remaining parts taken from reference TRBV2 and TRBJ2-7, reads EPEVTQTPSHQVTQMGQEVILRCVPISNHLYFYWYRQILGQKVEFLVSFYNNEISEKSEIFDDQFSVERPDGSNFTLKIRSTKLEDSAMYFCASRRTGSNEQYFGPGTRLTVT.

V is TRBV5-4 and J is TRBJ2-7; 7 positions agree with TRBD2. Germline loops: CDR1 SGHNT, CDR2 YYREEE (reference sequence). Trimming removed 1 base from V and 5 bases from J; junction bases left unmatched: 3. The CDR3 totals 13 residues. Here the CDR3 DNA reads TGTGCCAGCAGCTTGCGGACTAGTCACGAGCAGTACTTC. This sequence encodes CASSLRTSHEQYF.

This clone was found once. V gene TRBV27 combines with J gene TRBJ1-3, with D possibly TRBD1 on 6 matching bases. Per the germline V gene, CDR1 is MNHEY and CDR2 is SMNVEV (reference sequence). This CDR3 has 16 amino acids. V was clipped by 4 bases and J by 0 bases, with 13 bases between them. The CDR3 DNA is TGTGCCAGCAGTTCCGGGGGGGGCAGCTCTGGAAACACCATATATTTT. It translates to CASSSGGGSSGNTIYF.

This clone showed up just a few times. The chain combines TRBV28 with TRBJ1-6, with unresolved D. CDR3 length: 12 amino acids. Germline CDR1 MDHEN, CDR2 SYDVKM. The V end lost 6 bases, the J end lost 13 bases, and 13 bases lay between the germline ends. The CDR3 DNA sequence: TGTGCCAGCAGCCGCGACCTTAATCCCCTCCACTTT. Translation: CASSRDLNPLHF.

This sequence joins TRBV5-1 and TRBJ1-2; D unresolved. V lost 9 bases, J lost 5 bases, and 17 bases lay in between. Germline V gene data show CDR1 as SGHRS and CDR2 as YFSETQ. CDR3 length: 13 residues. CDR3 residues: CANLLGGTYGYTF. The CDR3 DNA follows: TGCGCCAACCTTCTGGGAGGCACTTATGGCTACACCTTC.

J is TRBJ2-7 and V is TRBV5-1, with TRBD2 identical over 9 bases. V was clipped by 4 bases and J by 7 bases; unmatched bases: 12. Per germline, CDR1 SGHRS and CDR2 YFSETQ. CDR3 size: 15 residues. The CDR3 loop reads CASSTVAGAPREQYF. The CDR3 coding sequence is TGCGCCAGCAGCACAGTAGCGGGAGCCCCGCGGGAGCAGTACTTC.

This clone was picked up a small number of times. The chain is built from TRBV6-4 and TRBJ2-3, with D unclear. Trimming removed 2 bases from V and 2 bases from J, with 5 bases in between. This CDR3 contains 13 residues. CDR1 is MRHNA, CDR2 SNTAGT, per germline. The CDR3 DNA sequence: TGTGCCAGCAGTGACAGATCCACAGATACGCAGTATTTT. This gives the protein CASSDRSTDTQYF.

This chain connects TRBV18 to TRBJ2-1; TRBD1 or TRBD2 may be the D gene (5 bases each). The V gene lost 2 bases and the J gene lost 2 bases, with 10 bases spanning the gap. The CDR3 sequence is 15 residues long. Germline V gives CDR1 KGHSH, CDR2 LQKENI. The CDR3 is CASSPGKGPYNEQFF. The CDR3 DNA reads TGTGCCAGCTCACCAGGGAAGGGACCCTACAATGAGCAGTTCTTC.

The V call is TRBV30, the J call TRBJ1-2; D is possibly TRBD1 (5 bases). Germline CDR1 GTSNPN, CDR2 SVGIG (reference sequence). Trimming stripped 0 bases from V and 4 bases from J, with 9 bases between. The CDR3 has 13 amino acids. For the CDR3, the DNA is TGTGCCTGGAGTGTACGGGGGACCTATGGCTACACCTTC. Residues: CAWSVRGTYGYTF.

This rearrangement joins TRBV19 to TRBJ2-7; D may match TRBD1 or TRBD2 (5 bases each). With 8 bases removed from V and 7 bases from J, the gap between germline ends came to 15 bases. The CDR3 is made up of 12 amino acids. CDR1 is LNHDA, CDR2 SQIVND, per germline (reference sequence). CDR3: CASSYGAEEQYF. The CDR3 DNA follows: TGTGCCAGTTCATACGGGGCGGAAGAGCAGTACTTC.

This clone was observed a single time. The identical CDR3 is also encoded by other nucleotide sequences in the sample. This CDR3 reads CASSLGGGGGYTF. The CDR3 coding sequence is TGTGCCAGCAGTTTGGGGGGAGGAGGTGGCTACACCTTC. The chain carries TRBV12-3 or TRBV12-4 and TRBJ1-2; TRBD1 might be the D (5 bases). Trimming stripped 3 bases from V and 7 bases from J, with 12 bases between. CDR3 size: 13 residues.

This clone was detected a few times. The rearrangement links TRBV5-8 to TRBJ2-7; 12 bases are shared with TRBD2. This CDR3 region has 16 residues. J was trimmed by 3 bases and V by 0 bases; bases with no gene match: 4. The V gene's germline CDR1 is SGHTS and CDR2 YDEGEE. The DNA for the CDR3 is TGTGCCAGCAGCTTGGAGACTAGCGGGAGTAACTACGAGCAGTACTTC. Translated, it gives CASSLETSGSNYEQYF.

Note on this clone: Relative to the germline gene, one junction end is altered; a read error may explain this. This chain joins TRBV19 and TRBJ2-1, with D tentatively TRBD2 (6 bases). The CDR3 spans 13 residues. In germline, CDR1 is LNHDA, CDR2 SQIVND (reference sequence). The CDR3 sequence: CASSPYNGGPQVF. CDR3 nucleotides: TGTGCCAGTAGTCCCTATAATGGAGGGCCCCAGGTCTTC. Based on the CDR3 plus reference TRBV19 and TRBJ2-1, the full variable domain is DGGITQSPKYLFRKEGQNVTLSCEQNLNHDAMYWYRQDPGQGLRLIYYSQIVNDFQKGDIAEGYSVSREKKESFPLTVTSAQKNPTAFYLCASSPYNGGPQVFGPGTRLTVL.

V gene TRBV4-2 combines with J gene TRBJ1-5, with D tentatively TRBD1 (5 bases). Germline V gene lookup returns CDR1 LGHNA and CDR2 YNFKEQ. V lost 0 bases to trimming and J lost 7 bases, with 16 bases between them. This CDR3 is 16 amino acids long. CDR3 nucleotides: TGTGCCAGCAGCCAAGATGTTTCGGCAGGGTCACAGCCCCAGCATTTT. It encodes CASSQDVSAGSQPQHF.

The chain uses TRBV29-1 and TRBJ1-5, with D maybe TRBD1 (5 bases). Between the trimmed V and J ends, which lost 1 base and 6 bases, there was a span of 10 bases. Germline CDR1 is SQVTM and CDR2 is ANQGSEA. This CDR3 contains 13 residues. The CDR3 bases are TGCAGCGTTGAAGCCTCCCAGGGTCAGCCCCAGCATTTT. It is translated as CSVEASQGQPQHF.

In this sample, this clone turned up once. The rearrangement joins TRBV24-1 to TRBJ2-1; tentatively, D is TRBD2 (6 bases). Germline V gives CDR1 KGHDR, CDR2 SFDVKD. The CDR3 covers 20 residues. The V end lost 1 base, the J end lost 4 bases, and 25 bases lay between the germline ends. The CDR3 bases are TGTGCCACCAGTGATTTCTTATCGGAGGGAAGGATTCTCCCTTACAATGAGCAGTTCTTC. Translating it yields CATSDFLSEGRILPYNEQFF.

V and J are TRBV19 and TRBJ2-2, with D possibly TRBD2 on 6 matching bases. The CDR3 covers 14 residues. Germline CDR1 LNHDA, CDR2 SQIVND (reference sequence). V gave up 6 bases and J gave up 8 bases, with 16 bases separating them. The DNA of the CDR3 is TGTGCCAGTAGCCCGACGGGGGTACGGGGGGAGCTGTTTTTT. This encodes CASSPTGVRGELFF.

This clone was seen a handful of times. The V call is TRBV11-1, the J call TRBJ1-1, with no clear D. Germline V gene sequence: CDR1 SGHAT, CDR2 FQDESV (reference sequence). The CDR3 is 14 residues long. V was shortened by 4 bases and J by 1 base, with 10 bases between the two germline ends. Here the CDR3 DNA reads TGTGCCAGCAGCTATAACGACGGGAACACTGAAGCTTTCTTT. This sequence encodes CASSYNDGNTEAFF.

This rearrangement joins TRBV7-2 to TRBJ2-5; 8 bases are shared with TRBD2. The CDR3 covers 17 residues. Per the germline V gene, CDR1 is SGHTA and CDR2 is FQGNSA. V trimming: 2 bases; J trimming: 1 base; junction bases outside the gene matches: 9. CDR3 sequence (DNA): TGTGCCAGCAGCTTACAACGGGGGGGCCCCCGCCAAGAGACCCAGTACTTC. It translates to CASSLQRGGPRQETQYF.